The sequence of this T cell receptor beta chain was determined in a study of T cell changes during pregnancy in multiple sclerosis. Clones were sequenced by immunoSEQ multiplex PCR, and TCRdb holds only the in-frame ones, with some missing. Of fewer than 95,000 clones in the sample, around 90% were seen once. Germline values: CDR1 MNHEY, CDR2 SMNVEV (reference sequence). The length of the CDR3 is 14 residues. Points on this clone: A junction end diverges from the germline sequence, so it may reflect a read error.

The chain carries TRBV27 and TRBJ2-7, with D tentatively TRBD1 (6 bases). The TCR sequence derives from a female donor in good health, enrolled as a control in a pregnancy study. Material: peripheral blood, obtained in the first trimester of pregnancy. The CDR3 spells CASSPRTASTEQYF. The CDR3 nucleotides are TGTGCCAGCAGCCCTAGGACAGCGTCTACCGAGCAATACTTC.